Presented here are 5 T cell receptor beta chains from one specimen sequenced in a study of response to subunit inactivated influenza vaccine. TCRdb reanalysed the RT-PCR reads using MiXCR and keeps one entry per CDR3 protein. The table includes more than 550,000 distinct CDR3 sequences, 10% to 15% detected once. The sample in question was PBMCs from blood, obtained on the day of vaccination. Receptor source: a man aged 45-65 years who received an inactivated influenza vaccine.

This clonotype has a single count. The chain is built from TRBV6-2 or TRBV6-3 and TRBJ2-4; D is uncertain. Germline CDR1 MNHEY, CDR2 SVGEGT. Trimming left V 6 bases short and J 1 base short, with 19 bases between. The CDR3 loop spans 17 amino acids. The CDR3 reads CASRPRSGVRAKNIQYF. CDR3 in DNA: TGTGCCAGCAGACCCAGATCCGGCGTCAGGGCCAAAAACATTCAGTACTTC.

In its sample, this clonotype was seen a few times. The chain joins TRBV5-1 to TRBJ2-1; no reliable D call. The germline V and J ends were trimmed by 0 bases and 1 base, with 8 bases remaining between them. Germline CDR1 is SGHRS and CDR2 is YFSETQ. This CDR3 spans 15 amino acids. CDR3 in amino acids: CASSLDGPSYNEQFF. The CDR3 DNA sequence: TGCGCCAGCAGCTTGGACGGTCCATCCTACAATGAGCAGTTCTTC.

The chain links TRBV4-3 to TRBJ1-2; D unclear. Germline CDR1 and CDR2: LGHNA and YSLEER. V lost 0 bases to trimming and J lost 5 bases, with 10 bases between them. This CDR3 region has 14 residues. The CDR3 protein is CASSQDRSGYGYTF. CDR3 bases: TGCGCCAGCAGCCAAGATAGATCCGGTTATGGCTACACCTTC.

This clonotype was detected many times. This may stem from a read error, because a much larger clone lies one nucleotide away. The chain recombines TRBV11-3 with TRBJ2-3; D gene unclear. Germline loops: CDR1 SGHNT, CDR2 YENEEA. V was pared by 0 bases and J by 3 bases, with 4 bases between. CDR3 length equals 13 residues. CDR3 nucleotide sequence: TGTGCCAGCAGCTTAGATAGGACAGATACGCAGTATTTT. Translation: CASSLDRTDTQYF. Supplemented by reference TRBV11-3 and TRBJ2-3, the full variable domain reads EAGVVQSPRYKIIEKKQPVAFWCNPISGHNTLYWYLQNLGQGPELLIRYENEEAVDDSQLPKDRFSAERLKGVDSTLKIQPAELGDSAVYLCASSLDRTDTQYFGPGTRLTVL.

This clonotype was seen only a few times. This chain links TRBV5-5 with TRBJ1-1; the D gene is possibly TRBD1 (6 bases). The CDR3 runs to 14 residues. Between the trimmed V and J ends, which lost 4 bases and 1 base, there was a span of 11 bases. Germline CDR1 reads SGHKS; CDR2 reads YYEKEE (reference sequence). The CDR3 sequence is CASSDRTANTEAFF. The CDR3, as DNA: TGTGCCAGCAGCGATCGGACAGCGAACACTGAAGCTTTCTTT. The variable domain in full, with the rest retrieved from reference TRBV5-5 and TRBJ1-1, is DAGVTQSPTHLIKTRGQQVTLRCSPISGHKSVSWYQQVLGQGPQFIFQYYEKEERGRGNFPDRFSARQFPNYSSELNVNALLLGDSALYLCASSDRTANTEAFFGQGTRLTVV.